These T cell receptor beta chains were read from a single sample in a study of Ad26.COV2.S vaccination and SARS-CoV-2 variants. Sequencing used immunoSEQ multiplex PCR; TCRdb keeps in-frame clones, though not all of them. The table includes a few hundred thousand clones, roughly 84% detected once. This specimen was peripheral blood, taken in a trial of Ad26.COV2.S vaccine versus placebo. The receptors were gathered from a person between 18 and 65 years old who received the Ad26.COV2.S COVID-19 vaccine or a placebo. Both conserved end residues are part of each CDR3. The D gene is left open where the match is weak. The listing skips clone size in some rows; elsewhere it reads once, few, many or a size class.

d_call clone_size j_call v_call cdr3_nt cdr3_aa
. . TRBJ2-3 TRBV27 TGTGCCAGCAGTTCCGTTGGGGCTGGCACAGATACGCAGTATTTT CASSSVGAGTDTQYF
. . TRBJ1-2 TRBV7-3 TGTGCCAGCAGCCCCCAGACAGGTGCTAACTATGGCTACACCTTC CASSPQTGANYGYTF
. . TRBJ2-6 TRBV9 TGTGCCAGCAGCTCCCGGGTGGCTGGGGCCAACGTCCTGACTTTC CASSSRVAGANVLTF
. . TRBJ1-6 TRBV27 TGTGCCAGCAGTTTATTCGGTGTCTCCTATAATTCACCCCTCCACTTT CASSLFGVSYNSPLHF
. . TRBJ1-2 TRBV9 TGTGCCAGCAGCGTAGGGCGGGGGGCGATGGAGGGCTACACCTTC CASSVGRGAMEGYTF
. . TRBJ2-1 TRBV15 TGTGCCACCAGCTGGGGGGAGCCGTACAATGAGCAGTTCTTC CATSWGEPYNEQFF
TRBD1 few TRBJ1-2 TRBV6-5 TGTGCCAGCAGTTCACCGGGACAGGGGGAGGATGGCTACACCTTC CASSSPGQGEDGYTF
. few TRBJ2-2 TRBV15 TGTGCCACCAGCAGAGATGGAGCGGGCAGTTGGGTAACCGGGGAGCTGTTTTTT CATSRDGAGSWVTGELFF
. once TRBJ1-6 TRBV3-1/TRBV3-2 TGTGCCAGCAGCCAAGCGGGTCCGCTCTCCTATAATTCACCCCTCCACTTT CASSQAGPLSYNSPLHF
TRBD1 . TRBJ1-1 TRBV5-1 TGCGCCAGCAGCTTGAGTAGCCCCGGGACAGGTGAGAGGGAAGCTTTCTTT CASSLSSPGTGEREAFF
TRBD1 many TRBJ1-2 TRBV15 TGTGCCACCAGTTTCGGGACAGGGATGGAACGGGGCTACACCTTC CATSFGTGMERGYTF
TRBD1 . TRBJ2-1 TRBV4-2 TGTGCCAGCAGCCATTCCGGGACAGGGGTCCTTGACTCCTACAATGAGCAGTTCTTC CASSHSGTGVLDSYNEQFF
TRBD1 . TRBJ1-5 TRBV30 TGTGCCTGGAGTTCCGGGACAGGGTTTAGCAATCAGCCCCAGCATTTT CAWSSGTGFSNQPQHF
. . TRBJ1-5 TRBV6-5 TGTGCCAGCCAAGCTAGTATGAGCAATCAGCCCCAGCATTTT CASQASMSNQPQHF
TRBD1 . TRBJ1-1 TRBV27 TGTGCCAGCAGTTCAAGGACAGGGGGCTTGTTGACTGAAGCTTTCTTT CASSSRTGGLLTEAFF
. . TRBJ2-5 TRBV12-3/TRBV12-4 TGTGCCAGTCGAAGGAGGCAAGAGACCCAGTACTTC CASRRRQETQYF
. . TRBJ1-1 TRBV25-1 TGTGCCAGCAGTGAATCTCCTATGAACACTGAAGCTTTCTTT CASSESPMNTEAFF
TRBD1 . TRBJ1-6 TRBV6-1 TGTGCCAGCAGTGGAGACAGGGGAGGCATCGGCTATAATTCACCCCTCCACTTT CASSGDRGGIGYNSPLHF
. . TRBJ2-7 TRBV5-6 TGTGCCAGCAGCTTGGGGCAGCTTGCCTACGAGCAGTACTTC CASSLGQLAYEQYF
. . TRBJ1-2 TRBV9 TGTGCCAGCAGCGTAGAAGCGGGAGGTGGCTACACCTTC CASSVEAGGGYTF
TRBD1 . TRBJ2-1 TRBV10-3 TGTGCCACCGTGGGACAGGGGGCCAATGAGCAGTTCTTC CATVGQGANEQFF
. . TRBJ2-7 TRBV13 TGTGCCAGCAGCTTGTCACCCGGGGCTCGGGTCTCCTACGAGCAGTACTTC CASSLSPGARVSYEQYF
. . TRBJ2-7 TRBV2 TGTGCCAGCAGTGAGCCGGTGCATAGCTACGAGCAGTACTTC CASSEPVHSYEQYF
TRBD2 . TRBJ2-1 TRBV6-4 TGTGCCAGCAGTCTAGCGGGGGGATTCAGCTCCTACAATGAGCAGTTCTTC CASSLAGGFSSYNEQFF
. . TRBJ1-6 TRBV4-1 TGCGCCAGCAGCCAAGTCCCCCTCACCCAGGGAGGGAATTCACCCCTCCACTTT CASSQVPLTQGGNSPLHF
. . TRBJ1-5 TRBV12-5 TGTGCTAGTGCCCACGGAGGGCTGGGTCAGCCCCAGCATTTT CASAHGGLGQPQHF
. . TRBJ1-1 TRBV5-1 TGCGCCAGCAGCTTGTCAAGGGCCACTGAAGCTTTCTTT CASSLSRATEAFF
. . TRBJ2-1 TRBV11-1 TGTGCCAGCAGCTTAGCCGGGGTGTATCCCTACAATGAGCAGTTCTTC CASSLAGVYPYNEQFF
. . TRBJ2-7 TRBV15 TGTGCCACCAGCAGAGTTCCCGGGGGCTCCTACGAGCAGTACTTC CATSRVPGGSYEQYF
TRBD2 . TRBJ2-7 TRBV4-2 TGTGCCAGCAGCCATACGAAGCGGGGGGACTACGAGCAGTACTTC CASSHTKRGDYEQYF
. . TRBJ2-3 TRBV19 TGTGCCAGTAGTGCCCGGGACCGGAGAACAGATACGCAGTATTTT CASSARDRRTDTQYF
. . TRBJ1-1 TRBV19 TGTGCCAGTAGTATAGTTTTGCAGGGTCTTACTGAAGCTTTCTTT CASSIVLQGLTEAFF
TRBD1 once TRBJ2-3 TRBV3-1/TRBV3-2 TGTGCCAGCCCTATAACACCGGGACAGGGAGGAGATACGCAGTATTTT CASPITPGQGGDTQYF
. . TRBJ2-1 TRBV4-2 TGTGCCAGCAGCCAAGATAGGGGCTACAATGAGCAGTTCTTC CASSQDRGYNEQFF
. . TRBJ1-1 TRBV6-5 TGTGCCAGCAGTTACAGACAACTAAACACTGAAGCTTTCTTT CASSYRQLNTEAFF
TRBD1 . TRBJ2-3 TRBV25-1 TGTGCCAGCAGTGAATACAGGGGGCTCCAAGCGGCAGATACGCAGTATTTT CASSEYRGLQAADTQYF
. . TRBJ2-2 TRBV19 TGTGCCAGTACTATACAGGGCATCGGGGAGCTGTTTTTT CASTIQGIGELFF
TRBD1 . TRBJ2-5 TRBV4-1 TGCGCCAGCAGCCCGATAGGAACAGGGGGAAAATACCAAGAGACCCAGTACTTC CASSPIGTGGKYQETQYF
TRBD1 . TRBJ1-1 TRBV6-2/TRBV6-3 TGTGCCAGCAGTAGAGGGGACAGGGTAGGGAACACTGAAGCTTTCTTT CASSRGDRVGNTEAFF
. . TRBJ1-1 TRBV11-2 TGTGCCAGCAGCTTAGGGACAGTTGAAGCTTTCTTT CASSLGTVEAFF
TRBD1 . TRBJ1-2 TRBV16 TGTGCCAGCAGCCAAATACAGGGGGCGATGACGGATGGCTACACCTTC CASSQIQGAMTDGYTF
. . TRBJ2-6 TRBV3-1/TRBV3-2 TGTGCCAGCAGCCAAGATCGGGCGTACTCTGGGGCCAACGTCCTGACTTTC CASSQDRAYSGANVLTF
TRBD1 once TRBJ1-4 TRBV6-5 TGTGCCAGCAGTTACTCGACAGGGTCGAGAGAAAAACTGTTTTTT CASSYSTGSREKLFF
TRBD1 . TRBJ2-2 TRBV6-5 TGTGCCAGCACCCCTACAGGGGGGTTAACCGGGGAGCTGTTTTTT CASTPTGGLTGELFF
TRBD1 . TRBJ1-1 TRBV5-6 TGTGCCAGCAGCTTGGGAGGGGGCGGCGCTGAAGCTTTCTTT CASSLGGGGAEAFF
TRBD1 . TRBJ1-2 TRBV5-1 TGCGCCAGCAGCTACTCCGGGACAGCAGCTAACTATGGCTACACCTTC CASSYSGTAANYGYTF
. . TRBJ2-1 TRBV5-1 TGCGCCAGCAGCTCTGAGGTAGGAGGGAATGAGCAGTTCTTC CASSSEVGGNEQFF